This T cell receptor (beta chain) was documented in a study of blood T cell repertoires in COVID-19. Study-wide background: The United States, Italy and Spain provided the acute and convalescent COVID-19 samples. PBMCs, B-cell-depleted T cells, or T cells provided the cDNA or gDNA that made up the material.

Generated by immunoSEQ multiplex PCR, the TCRdb table keeps only in-frame clones and is missing some. The sample holds 250,000 to 400,000 clones; roughly 88% are singletons and the top ten take approximately 2.9%. The CDR3 totals 15 residues. The V end lost 5 bases, the J end lost 3 bases, and 16 bases lay between the germline ends. Germline-derived CDR1 and CDR2 are SGHVS and FNYEAQ. V gene TRBV7-6 combines with J gene TRBJ1-1, with no clear D. This clonotype was obtained from a woman in her 30s with COVID-19, enrolled during active disease. The sample was peripheral blood. DNA of the CDR3: TGTGCCAGCAGCGAAACACAAGGTCGGGACACTGAAGCTTTCTTT. This gives the protein CASSETQGRDTEAFF.